This T cell receptor (beta chain) was retrieved from a study of CD8+ T cells in alopecia areata. Per the germline V gene, CDR1 is GTSNPN and CDR2 is SVGIG (reference sequence). The CDR3 length is 12 residues. Trimming removed 2 bases from V and 10 bases from J, with 12 bases in between. Notes on this clone: What it binds is unknown.

PBMC-derived CD4+ and CD8+ T cells were sorted. Findings of the study overall: Affected lesional scalp, above all in alopecia totalis/universalis, was more clonal than normal scalp.

Extracted RNA was reverse transcribed, and the resulting cDNA served as sequencing template. Sequencing was performed with immunoSEQ multiplex PCR; in TCRdb, only in-frame clones are kept and a portion is missing. Of about 150,000 clones listed, around 50% are singletons. This clonotype was obtained from a human donor with alopecia areata. Sequences were derived from CD4+ T cells sorted from blood, sampled at week 0. V is TRBV30 and J is TRBJ2-1; D not certain. CDR3: CAWSSGIGEQFF. The DNA for the CDR3 is TGTGCCTGGAGTTCTGGCATAGGGGAGCAGTTCTTC.